This T cell receptor (beta chain) was captured in a study of cytomegalovirus exposure and HLA in healthy donors (TCRdb year 2017). Background for the entire study: According to a later analysis, one platform produced both the roughly 120 validation repertoires and the 620 or so repertoires of the first cohort. The study aimed to test whether cataloging public T cell receptors could reveal signatures of past pathogen exposure. In addition to the first cohort of approximately 670 subjects, a separate validation cohort of 130 or so different subjects was used. To predict cytomegalovirus infection status, the study brought together high-throughput TCR immunosequencing, statistical association of individual TCRs with disease status, and machine learning. What the work shows at the level of the full study, not this receptor alone: A later analysis had no HLA typing for the validation cohort, so co-occurrence there was scored across all 120 or so repertoires. Across donors, most TCR sequences were observed very rarely, whereas some public TCRs were present in many individuals. A few of the identified cytomegalovirus-associated TCR beta chains were confirmed in vitro to be specific for cytomegalovirus antigens. A later analysis found that TCRs clustered in the first cohort also tended to co-occur in the approximately 120 validation repertoires, with 94% of cluster scores above 0. According to the authors, the approach could potentially be generalized to other disease states and immunological phenotypes. Cytomegalovirus status was reported to be diagnosed by the classifier with high specificity and sensitivity in both the original and validation cohorts. A total of 150 or so TCR beta chains were listed by the study as associated with cytomegalovirus.

The donors were included in the validation cohort of some 110 subjects, a group kept apart from the roughly 730-subject first cohort. The protocol used for the library was the immunoSEQ multiplex PCR assay. On the authors' methods: A statistical classification framework was built for diagnosing cytomegalovirus status from the catalog of TCR beta chain sequences. In TCRdb, the immuneACCESS table is reduced to in-frame sequences with V and J assigned. These tables do not hold every clone; where another copy was compared, an unresolved V gene accounts for under half, and the others remain unexplained. That table is the source of V, J and clone size, and D and trimming were worked out from the DNA. This sample lists about 160,000 clones; roughly 90% were detected once. The ten largest clones represent 2% to 2.5% of the sample. As to this clone: Its antigen has not been determined. Base qualities were left out, and no much larger clone turns up one base away.

V is reduced by 2 bases and J by 6 bases, leaving a spacing of 18 bases between them. Looking up the germline V gene yields CDR1 SGDLS and CDR2 YYNGEE. The CDR3, cysteine through phenylalanine, is 15 amino acids long. The only DNA kept is the CDR3, 45 bases in frame from the first base. The sequenced material came from PBMCs. The source of this sequence is a woman under 30 in good health and CMV-seronegative. The chain uses TRBV9 and TRBJ2-7; a weak D assignment points to TRBD1 (5 bases agree). The CDR3 in this case is CASSVQGLAYGEQYF. In nucleotide form, the sequence is TGTGCCAGCAGCGTTCAGGGCTTAGCATATGGCGAGCAGTACTTC.